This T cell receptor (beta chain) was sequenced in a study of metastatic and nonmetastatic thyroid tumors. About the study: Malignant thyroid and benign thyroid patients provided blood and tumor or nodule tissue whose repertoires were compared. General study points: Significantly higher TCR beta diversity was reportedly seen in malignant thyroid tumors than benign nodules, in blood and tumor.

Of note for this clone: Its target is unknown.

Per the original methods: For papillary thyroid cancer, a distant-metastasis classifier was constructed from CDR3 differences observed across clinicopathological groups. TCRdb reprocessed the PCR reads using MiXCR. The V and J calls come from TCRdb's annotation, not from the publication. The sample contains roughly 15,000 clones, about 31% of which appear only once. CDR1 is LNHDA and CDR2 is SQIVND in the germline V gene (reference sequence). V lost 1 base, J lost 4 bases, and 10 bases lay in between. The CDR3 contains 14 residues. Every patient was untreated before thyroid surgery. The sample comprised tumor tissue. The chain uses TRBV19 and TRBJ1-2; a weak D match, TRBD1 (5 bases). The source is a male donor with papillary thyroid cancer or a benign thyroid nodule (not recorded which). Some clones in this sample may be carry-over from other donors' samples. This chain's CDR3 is CASSIAGASYGYTF. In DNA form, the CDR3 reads TGTGCCAGTAGTATAGCTGGGGCGAGCTATGGCTACACCTTC. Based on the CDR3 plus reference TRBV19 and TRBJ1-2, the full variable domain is DGGITQSPKYLFRKEGQNVTLSCEQNLNHDAMYWYRQDPGQGLRLIYYSQIVNDFQKGDIAEGYSVSREKKESFPLTVTSAQKNPTAFYLCASSIAGASYGYTFGSGTRLTVV.